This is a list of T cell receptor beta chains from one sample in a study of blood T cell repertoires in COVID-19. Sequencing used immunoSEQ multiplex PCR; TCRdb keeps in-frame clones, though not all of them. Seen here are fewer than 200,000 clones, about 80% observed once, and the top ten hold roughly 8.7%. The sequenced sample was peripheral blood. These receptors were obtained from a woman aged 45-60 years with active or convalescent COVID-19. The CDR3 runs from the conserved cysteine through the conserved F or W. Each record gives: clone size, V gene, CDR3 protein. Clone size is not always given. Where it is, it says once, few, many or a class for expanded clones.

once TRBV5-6 CASSLTGSSYEQYF
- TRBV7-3 CASSPGGYTGELFF
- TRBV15 CATSRDPVSGNTIYF
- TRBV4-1 CASSQGYSTADTQYF
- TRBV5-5 CASSLQGIPGNTIYF
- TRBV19 CASRGGQGATSYGYTF
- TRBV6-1 CASSEYLQGPYNEQFF
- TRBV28 CAGSWGVEKLFF
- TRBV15 CATSGVGTGKLFF
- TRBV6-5 CASRGQALSEQYF
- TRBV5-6 CASSHQRLENTIYF
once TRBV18 CASSPLTVTSADTQYF
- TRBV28 CASSPSGAEAFF
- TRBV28 CASSGTMGYEQYF
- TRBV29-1 CSVEEGGSTEAFF
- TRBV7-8 CASSLVGGSNQPQHF
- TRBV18 CASSPGPGGTNYGYTF
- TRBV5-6 CASSTGQAPYEQYF
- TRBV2 CASSKGLAAYNEQFF
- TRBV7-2 CASSLRGTGGLGELFF
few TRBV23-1 CASSHRQGYEQYF
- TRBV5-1 CASSLPGPNTEAFF
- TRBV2 CASSETVTSGSGDTQYF
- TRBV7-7 CASSLGSGGPDTQYF
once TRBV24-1 CATSDLGQSLANYGYTF
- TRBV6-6 CASSLLAGGGGGEQYF
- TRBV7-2 CASSSRDRGNYGYTF
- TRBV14 CASSQWGLAGGPKNIQYF
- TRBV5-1 CASSLDRDNQPQHF
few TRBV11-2 CASSRTGDQPQHF
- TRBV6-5 CATPEQGANNQPQHF
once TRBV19 CASSTPGTGEGNEQFF